This T cell receptor beta chain was captured by sequencing in a study of T cell responses to AZD1222 COVID-19 vaccine. Study conclusions and caveats: White British ancestry dominated among donors, who included more females, and clonal diversity was possibly underestimated. Seropositive AZD1222 recipients at baseline numbered only 6 or 7. Across spike, vaccine-associated CD4 TCRs were found, dominant at 160-218 and 743-854.

This table comes from immunoSEQ multiplex PCR, and its TCRdb copy is limited to in-frame clones, with some not included. The sample shows about 97,000 clones, 87% of them seen only once. Between the trimmed V and J ends, which lost 2 bases and 2 bases, there was a span of 4 bases. Germline lookup yields CDR1 GTSNPN and CDR2 SVGIG (reference sequence). The CDR3 runs 11 residues. As for this clone: What it recognizes is unknown.

This sequence joins TRBV30 and TRBJ2-7; D remains unclear. The TCR comes from an adult in good health. The sequencing here drew on peripheral blood, taken on day 0 of AZD1222 vaccination. This CDR3 is CAWSPAYEQYF. The CDR3 region has the DNA TGTGCCTGGAGTCCCGCCTACGAGCAGTACTTC.